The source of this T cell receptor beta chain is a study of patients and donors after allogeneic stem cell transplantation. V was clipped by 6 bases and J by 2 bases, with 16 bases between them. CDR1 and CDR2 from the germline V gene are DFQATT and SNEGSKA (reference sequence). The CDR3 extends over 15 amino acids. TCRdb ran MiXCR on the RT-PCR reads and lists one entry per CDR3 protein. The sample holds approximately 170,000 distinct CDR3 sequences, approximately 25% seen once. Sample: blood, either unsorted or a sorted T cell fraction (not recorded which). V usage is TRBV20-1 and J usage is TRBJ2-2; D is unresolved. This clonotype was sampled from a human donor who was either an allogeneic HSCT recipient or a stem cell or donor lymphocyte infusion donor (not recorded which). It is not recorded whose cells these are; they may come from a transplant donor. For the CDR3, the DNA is TGCAGTGCCCAGCGTCCTCGGCACAACACCGGGGAGCTGTTTTTT. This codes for CSAQRPRHNTGELFF.